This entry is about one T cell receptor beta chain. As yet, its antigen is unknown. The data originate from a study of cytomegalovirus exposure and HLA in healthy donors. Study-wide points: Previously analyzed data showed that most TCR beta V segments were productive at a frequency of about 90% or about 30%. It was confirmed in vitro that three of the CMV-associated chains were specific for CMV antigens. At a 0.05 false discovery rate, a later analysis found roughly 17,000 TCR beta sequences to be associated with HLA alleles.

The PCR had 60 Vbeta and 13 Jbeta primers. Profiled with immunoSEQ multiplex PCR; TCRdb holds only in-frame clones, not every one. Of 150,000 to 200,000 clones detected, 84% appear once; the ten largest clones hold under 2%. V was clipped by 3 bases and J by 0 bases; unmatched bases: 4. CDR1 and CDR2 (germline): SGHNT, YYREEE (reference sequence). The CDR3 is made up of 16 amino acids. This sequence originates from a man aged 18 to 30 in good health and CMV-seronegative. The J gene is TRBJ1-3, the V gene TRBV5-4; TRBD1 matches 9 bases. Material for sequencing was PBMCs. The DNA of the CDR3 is TGTGCCAGCAGCTCCGGACAGGGGTTCTCTGGAAACACCATATATTTT. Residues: CASSSGQGFSGNTIYF.